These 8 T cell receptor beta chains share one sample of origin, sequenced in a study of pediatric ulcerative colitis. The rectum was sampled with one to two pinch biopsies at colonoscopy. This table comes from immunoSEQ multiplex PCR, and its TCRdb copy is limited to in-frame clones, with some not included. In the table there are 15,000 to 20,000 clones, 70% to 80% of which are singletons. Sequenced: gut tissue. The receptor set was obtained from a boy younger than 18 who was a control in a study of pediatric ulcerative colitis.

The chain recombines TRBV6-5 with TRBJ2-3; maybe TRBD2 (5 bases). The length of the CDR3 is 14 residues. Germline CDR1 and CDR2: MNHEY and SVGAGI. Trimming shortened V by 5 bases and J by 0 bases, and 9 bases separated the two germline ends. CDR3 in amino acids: CASSPRTSTDTQYF. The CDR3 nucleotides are TGTGCCAGCAGTCCCCGGACTAGCACAGATACGCAGTATTTT.

This chain's CDR3 is CASRQNYGYTF. CDR3 coding DNA: TGTGCCAGCCGACAGAACTATGGCTACACCTTC. The chain combines TRBV6-5 with TRBJ1-2; D is perhaps TRBD1 (5 bases). Germline V gives CDR1 MNHEY, CDR2 SVGAGI. This CDR3 region has 11 residues. With 8 bases removed from V and 2 bases from J, the gap between germline ends came to 6 bases.

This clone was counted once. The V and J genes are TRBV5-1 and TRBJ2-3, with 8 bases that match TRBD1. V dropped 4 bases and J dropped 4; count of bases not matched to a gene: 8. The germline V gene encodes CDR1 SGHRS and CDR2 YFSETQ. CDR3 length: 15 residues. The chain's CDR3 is CASSTGDRRADTQYF. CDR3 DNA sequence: TGCGCCAGCAGCACGGGGGACAGGAGAGCAGATACGCAGTATTTT. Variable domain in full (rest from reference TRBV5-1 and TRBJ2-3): KAGVTQTPRYLIKTRGQQVTLSCSPISGHRSVSWYQQTPGQGLQFLFEYFSETQRNKGNFPGRFSGRQFSNSRSEMNVSTLELGDSALYLCASSTGDRRADTQYFGPGTRLTVL.

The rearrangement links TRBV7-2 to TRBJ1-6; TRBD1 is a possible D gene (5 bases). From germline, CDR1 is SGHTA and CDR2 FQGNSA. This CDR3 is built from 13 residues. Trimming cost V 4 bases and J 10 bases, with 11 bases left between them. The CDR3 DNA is TGTGCCAGCAGCTGGGGGAAGGAGTCACCCCTCCACTTT. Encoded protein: CASSWGKESPLHF.

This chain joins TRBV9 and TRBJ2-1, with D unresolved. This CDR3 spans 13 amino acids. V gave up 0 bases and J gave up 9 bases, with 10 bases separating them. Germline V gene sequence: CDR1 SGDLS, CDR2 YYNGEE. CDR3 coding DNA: TGTGCCAGCAGCGTAGCGAGCGCTATTGAGCAGTTCTTC. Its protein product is CASSVASAIEQFF.

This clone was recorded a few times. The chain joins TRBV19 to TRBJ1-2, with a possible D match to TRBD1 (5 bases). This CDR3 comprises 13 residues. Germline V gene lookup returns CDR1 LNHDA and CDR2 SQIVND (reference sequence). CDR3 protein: CALKDDDRNGYTF. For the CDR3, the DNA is TGTGCGCTTAAAGATGATGACAGAAATGGCTACACCTTC.

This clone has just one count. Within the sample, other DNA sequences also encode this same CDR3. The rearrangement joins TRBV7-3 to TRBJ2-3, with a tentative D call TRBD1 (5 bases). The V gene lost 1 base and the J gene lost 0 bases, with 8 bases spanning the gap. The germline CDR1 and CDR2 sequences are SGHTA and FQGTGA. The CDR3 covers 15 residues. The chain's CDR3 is CASSLNPGSTDTQYF. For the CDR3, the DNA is TGTGCCAGCAGCTTAAATCCAGGGAGCACAGATACGCAGTATTTT. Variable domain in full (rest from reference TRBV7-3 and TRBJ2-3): GAGVSQTPSNKVTEKGKYVELRCDPISGHTALYWYRQSLGQGPEFLIYFQGTGAADDSGLPNDRFFAVRPEGSVSTLKIQRTERGDSAVYLCASSLNPGSTDTQYFGPGTRLTVL.

The CDR3: CASSLEGGYEQYF. Here the CDR3 DNA reads TGTGCCAGCAGCTTAGAGGGGGGCTACGAGCAGTACTTC. The gene calls are TRBV11-2 and TRBJ2-7; D possibly corresponds to TRBD2 (6 bases). Germline loops: CDR1 SGHAT, CDR2 FQNNGV. Trimming pared 0 bases from V and 3 bases from J, leaving 6 bases between. There are 13 residues in the CDR3.